These 11 T cell receptor beta chains were sequenced from one sample in a study of preoperative IRX-2 immunotherapy in early breast cancer. Using immunoSEQ multiplex PCR, the repertoire was profiled, and TCRdb retains in-frame clones only, with some absent. Among more than 20,000 clones listed, roughly four fifths were seen once. Treatment of the sample: preoperative locoregional IRX-2 cytokine immunotherapy. Sequenced here: lymph node tissue, sampled after IRX-2 immunotherapy. Receptor source: a human donor with breast cancer.

The J gene is TRBJ1-3, the V gene TRBV7-5; TRBD1 reflects the table's D call only, with no check against the DNA. TRBV7-5 is marked as a pseudogene. CDR3 size: 14 residues. The CDR3 spells CASSLSVSGNTIYF. CDR3 DNA sequence: TGTGCCAGCAGCTTATCAGTATCAGGAAACACCATATATTTT.

This chain joins TRBV16 and TRBJ1-1, with D unresolved. Germline lookup yields CDR1 KGHSY and CDR2 FQNENV. Trimming took off 6 bases at V and 1 base at J, with 12 bases between the two ends. CDR3 size: 14 residues. CDR3 amino acids: CASSPRGRNTEAFF. Here the CDR3 DNA reads TGTGCCAGCAGTCCTCGCGGGCGGAACACTGAAGCTTTCTTT.

CDR3 amino acids: CASSQVPGQFSNQPQHF. The DNA of the CDR3 is TGCGCCAGCAGCCAGGTACCTGGACAGTTTAGCAATCAGCCCCAGCATTTT. The chain is built from TRBV5-1 and TRBJ1-5; weak D call: TRBD1 (6 bases). The CDR3 has 17 residues. Germline CDR1 SGHRS, CDR2 YFSETQ. V was clipped by 4 bases and J by 0 bases, with 17 bases between them.

The chain has TRBV19 and TRBJ2-1, with D unresolved. CDR1 is LNHDA and CDR2 is SQIVND in the germline V gene (reference sequence). V gave up 7 bases and J gave up 2 bases, with 12 bases separating them. This CDR3 contains 14 residues. CDR3 bases: TGTGCCAGTATGGGCAGGAGCACCTACAATGAGCAGTTCTTC. Translation gives CASMGRSTYNEQFF.

This chain links TRBV11-3 with TRBJ1-4, with 7 bases lining up with TRBD1. The CDR3 runs 15 residues. CDR1 SGHNT and CDR2 YENEEA come from the germline V gene. V lost 2 bases to trimming and J lost 5 bases; unmatched junction nucleotides: 5. The CDR3: CASSLIGTANEKLFF. The CDR3 region has the DNA TGTGCCAGCAGCTTAATCGGGACAGCAAATGAAAAACTGTTTTTT.

Concerning this clone: No conserved phenylalanine or tryptophan is present at the end of the CDR3, so a read error is the likely explanation. It is unclear where the CDR3 begins or ends on the DNA, so no DNA is shown, and the CDR3 is as TCRdb lists it. This chain uses TRBV23-1 with TRBJ2-7; TRBD1 is the table's D call, not checked against the DNA. TRBV23-1 is an open reading frame, and its role is uncertain. The CDR3 contains 13 residues when both ends are counted. The CDR3 region is CASSRDRDRGFSI.

The gene calls are TRBV14 and TRBJ2-5, with a possible D match to TRBD1 (5 bases). The CDR3 has 15 residues. The germline V and J ends were trimmed by 4 bases and 5 bases, with 17 bases remaining between them. Germline V gene data show CDR1 as SGHDN and CDR2 as FVKESK. As DNA, the CDR3 is TGTGCCAGCAGCCCAGGGTTTTGGGCCGGGGAGACCCAGTACTTC. Amino acid sequence: CASSPGFWAGETQYF.

The chain combines TRBV19 with TRBJ2-6, with TRBD1 matching over 7 bases. The CDR3 has 19 amino acids. After removal of 3 bases from V and 0 bases from J, the junction contained 11 bases not matched to a gene. Germline V gene sequence: CDR1 LNHDA, CDR2 SQIVND (reference sequence). The CDR3 reads CASSIATGTASSGANVLTF. The CDR3 DNA follows: TGTGCCAGTAGTATCGCCACCGGGACAGCGAGCTCTGGGGCCAACGTCCTGACTTTC.

V is TRBV28 and J is TRBJ1-6, with 8 bases that match TRBD1. V lost 2 bases, J lost 9 bases, and 6 bases stayed unmatched. Germline CDR1 reads MDHEN; CDR2 reads SYDVKM. The CDR3 totals 15 residues. CDR3 sequence: CASSLTGGISSPLHF. CDR3 bases: TGTGCCAGCAGTTTAACAGGGGGGATAAGTTCACCCCTCCACTTT.

V gene TRBV6-8 combines with J gene TRBJ1-3, with 10 positions matching TRBD1. The germline gives CDR1 MNHGY, CDR2 SAAAGT. The CDR3 is made up of 15 amino acids. V dropped 6 bases and J dropped 2; count of bases not matched to a gene: 4. The CDR3 spells CASSRQGAPGNTIYF. CDR3 coding DNA: TGTGCCAGCAGCCGACAGGGGGCGCCTGGAAACACCATATATTTT.

This sequence joins TRBV12-5 and TRBJ2-5; no clear D. Germline V gene lookup returns CDR1 LGHNT and CDR2 FRNRAP. This CDR3 is built from 15 residues. CDR3: CASTSGRGTKETQYF. For the CDR3, the DNA is TGTGCCAGCACCTCGGGCCGAGGTACCAAAGAGACCCAGTACTTC.